Below are 12 T cell receptor beta chains sequenced from a single sample in a study of blood T cells in healthy people across ages. It was with a sample-barcoded 5' primer and a J-beta primer mix that a second PCR of roughly 7 to 12 cycles was run. TCRdb re-derived calls from the 5' RACE reads in MiXCR, one entry per CDR3 protein. The table lists 1 million or so distinct CDR3 sequences, 45% of them singletons. The sequencing sample was made of blood. The source is an older woman in good health.

The rearrangement links TRBV5-8 to TRBJ2-1; 7 bases agree with TRBD2. Germline V CDR1 and CDR2: SGHTS, YDEGEE. V trimming: 0 bases; J trimming: 10 bases; junction bases outside the gene matches: 7. This CDR3 contains 14 residues. CDR3 coding DNA: TGTGCCAGCAGCTTGGGGTTCGAGGGAGGGGAGCAGTTCTTC. It encodes CASSLGFEGGEQFF.

This clonotype was observed a few times. The rearrangement links TRBV21-1 to TRBJ2-3. TRBV21-1 is designated a pseudogene. There are 15 residues in the CDR3. CDR3: CASSRPAAGTDTQYF. CDR3 bases: TGTGCCAGCAGCAGGCCTGCTGCAGGTACAGATACGCAGTATTTT.

The rearrangement links TRBV5-1 to TRBJ2-4, with D unresolved. The DNA end favors TRBJ2-7, so the J call may be wrong. CDR3 length: 13 residues. Germline values: CDR1 SGHRS, CDR2 YFSETQ. CDR3 protein: CASSLRSDYEQYF. The CDR3, as DNA: TGCGCCAGCAGCTTGCGAAGCGACTACGAGCAGTACTTC.

The chain recombines TRBV12-3 or TRBV12-4 with TRBJ1-5; D ambiguous. The CDR3 runs to 15 residues. V was trimmed by 7 bases and J by 0 bases, leaving 13 bases between them. CDR3 coding DNA: TGTGCCAGCACCCTCGGAAGCGTTAGCAATCAGCCCCAGCATTTT. Protein sequence: CASTLGSVSNQPQHF.

The chain carries TRBV11-2 and TRBJ1-6; tentative D call: TRBD1 (5 bases). Germline assignment: CDR1 SGHAT and CDR2 FQNNGV. The CDR3 consists of 15 residues. V dropped 0 bases and J dropped 7 bases, with 10 bases sitting between them. CDR3 sequence: CASSLDPGGNSPLHF. CDR3 DNA: TGTGCCAGCAGCTTAGATCCGGGGGGAAATTCACCCCTCCACTTT.

The gene calls are TRBV20-1 and TRBJ2-3, with D hard to call. The CDR3 has 15 amino acids. Trimming cost V 5 bases and J 5 bases, with 20 bases left between them. Germline values: CDR1 DFQATT, CDR2 SNEGSKA (reference sequence). The CDR3 coding sequence is TGCAGTGCTTCTCCCGTTAGGGCCGTCGAAGATACGCAGTATTTT. This gives the protein CSASPVRAVEDTQYF.

As regards this clonotype: One junction end disagrees with the germline gene, perhaps due to a read error. The chain combines TRBV11-1 with TRBJ2-1; a possible D gene is TRBD2 (5 bases). Germline V lookup: CDR1 SGHAT, CDR2 FQDESV (reference sequence). The CDR3 sequence is 15 residues long. Written as DNA, the CDR3 is TGTACCAGCAGCTTAGAGCGGTCCTCCTACAATGAGCAGTTCTTC. Encoded protein: CTSSLERSSYNEQFF.

CDR3 nucleotide sequence: TGTGCCAGTTGTGCGGGGTTATACGAGCAGTACTTC. Translated, it gives CASCAGLYEQYF. The chain employs TRBV6-2 or TRBV6-3 and TRBJ2-7, with TRBD2 as a possible D gene (6 bases). This CDR3 has 12 residues. V shed 9 bases and J shed 4 bases, with 13 bases lying between them. CDR1 is MNHEY and CDR2 is SVGEGT in the germline V gene.

The rearrangement links TRBV5-6 to TRBJ2-4; D is undetermined. There are 15 residues in the CDR3. Germline V gene data show CDR1 as SGHDT and CDR2 as YYEEEE. The V end was cut by 0 bases, the J end by 0 bases, with 7 bases between. CDR3 sequence reads: CASSLEQIAKNIQYF. In DNA form, the CDR3 reads TGTGCCAGCAGCTTGGAGCAGATAGCCAAAAACATTCAGTACTTC.

Only a few counts were recorded for this clonotype. The chain joins TRBV27 to TRBJ2-5; 10 positions agree with TRBD1. The CDR3 has 16 amino acids. From germline, CDR1 is MNHEY and CDR2 SMNVEV (reference sequence). Germline trimming cut 0 bases from V and 7 bases from J; bases unmatched to any gene: 8. CDR3: CASSLSWDRGDGTQYF. The CDR3 DNA reads as TGTGCCAGCAGTTTATCGTGGGACAGGGGAGACGGGACCCAGTACTTC.

This clonotype was detected once. A much larger clone lies a single base off, so this may be a read error. V gene TRBV12-3 or TRBV12-4 combines with J gene TRBJ1-1; D is unclear. V lost 11 bases and J 7 bases, leaving 14 bases between the germline ends. CDR3 length: 11 residues. The DNA of the CDR3 is TGTGCCGGCATCCTGGACCATGAAGCTTTCTTT. Translation: CAGILDHEAFF.

The chain couples TRBV5-1 to TRBJ2-1, with 9 bases matching TRBD1. Germline loops: CDR1 SGHRS, CDR2 YFSETQ. The CDR3 is 14 residues long. Losses at the gene ends were 0 bases for V and 9 bases for J; bases not matched to a gene: 4. The CDR3 sequence: CASSLDRGRSEQFF. CDR3 nucleotide sequence: TGCGCCAGCAGCTTGGACAGGGGGCGCAGTGAGCAGTTCTTC.